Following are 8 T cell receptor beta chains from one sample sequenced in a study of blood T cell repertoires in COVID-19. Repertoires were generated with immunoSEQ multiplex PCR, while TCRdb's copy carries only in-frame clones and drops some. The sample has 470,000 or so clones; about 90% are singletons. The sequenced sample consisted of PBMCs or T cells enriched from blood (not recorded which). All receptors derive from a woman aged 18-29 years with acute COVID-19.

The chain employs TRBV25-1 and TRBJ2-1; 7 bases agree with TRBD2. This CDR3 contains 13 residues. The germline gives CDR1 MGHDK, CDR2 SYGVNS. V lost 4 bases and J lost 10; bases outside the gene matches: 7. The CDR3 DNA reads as TGTGCCAGCAGTGTTGGGGGGGGGAAAGAGCAGTTCTTC. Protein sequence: CASSVGGGKEQFF.

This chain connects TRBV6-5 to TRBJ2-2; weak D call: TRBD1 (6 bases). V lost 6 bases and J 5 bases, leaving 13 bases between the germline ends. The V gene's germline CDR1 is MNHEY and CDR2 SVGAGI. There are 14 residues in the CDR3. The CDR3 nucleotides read TGTGCCAGCAGCCAGGGGTTGCGGACCGGGGAGCTGTTTTTT. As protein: CASSQGLRTGELFF.

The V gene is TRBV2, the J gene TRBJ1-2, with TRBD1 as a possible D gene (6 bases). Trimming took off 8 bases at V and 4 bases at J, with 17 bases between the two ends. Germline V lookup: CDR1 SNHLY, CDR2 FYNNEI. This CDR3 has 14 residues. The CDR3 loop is CASRLPQGTYGYTF. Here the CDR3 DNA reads TGTGCCAGCCGCTTACCCCAGGGGACCTATGGCTACACCTTC.

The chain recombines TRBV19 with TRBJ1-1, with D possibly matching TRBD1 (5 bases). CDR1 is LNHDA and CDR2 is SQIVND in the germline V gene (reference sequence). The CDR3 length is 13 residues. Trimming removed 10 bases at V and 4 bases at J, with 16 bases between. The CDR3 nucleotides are TGTGCCACTGGACGGACACCGCCCACTGAAGCTTTCTTT. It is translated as CATGRTPPTEAFF.

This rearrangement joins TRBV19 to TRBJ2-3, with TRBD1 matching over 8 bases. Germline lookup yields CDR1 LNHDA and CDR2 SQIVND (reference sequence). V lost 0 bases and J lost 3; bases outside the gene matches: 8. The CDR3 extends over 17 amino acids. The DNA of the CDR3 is TGTGCCAGTAGTATAGATCGGATCAGGGGGCAGACAGATACGCAGTATTTT. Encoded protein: CASSIDRIRGQTDTQYF.

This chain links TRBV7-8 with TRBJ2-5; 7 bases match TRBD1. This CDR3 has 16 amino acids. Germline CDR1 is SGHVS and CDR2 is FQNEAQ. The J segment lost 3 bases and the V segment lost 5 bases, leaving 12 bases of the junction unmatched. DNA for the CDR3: TGTGCCAGCAGCCGCGCCATGGGACAGACAAAAGAGACCCAGTACTTC. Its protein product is CASSRAMGQTKETQYF.

CDR3 sequence reads: CASSDRDEETQYF. DNA for the CDR3: TGTGCCAGCAGCGACAGGGATGAAGAGACCCAGTACTTC. V gene TRBV5-6 combines with J gene TRBJ2-5, with 7 bases matching TRBD1. With V trimmed by 4 bases and J by 3 bases, 3 bases remained unmatched. Germline V lookup: CDR1 SGHDT, CDR2 YYEEEE. The CDR3 contains 13 residues.

The CDR3 region is CASSRQGSHEQYF. The CDR3 nucleotides are TGTGCCAGCAGCCGACAGGGAAGCCACGAGCAGTACTTC. The genes are TRBV12-3 or TRBV12-4 and TRBJ2-7; 7 bases map to TRBD1. The junction had 7 bases not matched to a gene; V was cut back by 6 bases and J by 5 bases. This CDR3 spans 13 amino acids.